The 19 T cell receptor beta chains in this list originate from one sample, sequenced in a study of shared clonotypes between healthy human individuals. Sequenced by immunoSEQ multiplex PCR; TCRdb stores in-frame clones only, minus some. The table includes about 2.4 million clones, over 85% detected once. Sequencing was done on a sample of naive CD4+ T cells from PBMCs. Regarding subset: CD45RA+ positively selected. These receptors were taken from a man younger than 30 in good health. Some clones in this sample may be carry-over from other donors' samples.

The chain links TRBV30 to TRBJ1-1; no reliable D call. Germline assignment: CDR1 GTSNPN and CDR2 SVGIG (reference sequence). CDR3 length equals 11 residues. Trimming pared 6 bases from V and 1 base from J, leaving 6 bases between. The CDR3 loop is CACGKNTEAFF. CDR3 in DNA: TGTGCCTGCGGGAAGAACACTGAAGCTTTCTTT.

The rearrangement uses TRBV14 and TRBJ1-3; tentative D call: TRBD1 (5 bases). This CDR3 is built from 15 residues. Per the germline V gene, CDR1 is SGHDN and CDR2 is FVKESK. V lost 2 bases and J lost 4, with 12 bases in between. CDR3 sequence reads: CASSQLPGLGNTIYF. DNA of the CDR3: TGTGCCAGCAGCCAATTGCCGGGGCTCGGAAACACCATATATTTT.

The chain has TRBV28 and TRBJ1-3, with TRBD1 matching over 10 bases. This CDR3 is 19 amino acids long. Germline values: CDR1 MDHEN, CDR2 SYDVKM. J gave up 0 bases and V 6 bases, and 14 bases lay outside the gene matches. CDR3 DNA sequence: TGTGCCAGCAGGGCCGGGACAGGGGTAGGAGGTGGCTCTGGAAACACCATATATTTT. Protein: CASRAGTGVGGGSGNTIYF.

This clone was recorded only once. The same CDR3 can be traced to other DNA sequences in this sample. The chain links TRBV7-3 to TRBJ2-3; a possible D gene is TRBD2 (6 bases). V lost 3 bases and J lost 4, with 8 bases in between. Per germline, CDR1 SGHTA and CDR2 FQGTGA. The CDR3 contains 13 residues. DNA of the CDR3: TGTGCCAGCAGCTTGACTAGGGCAGATACGCAGTATTTT. Its translation: CASSLTRADTQYF.

This rearrangement joins TRBV14 to TRBJ2-7; weak D call: TRBD2 (6 bases). Per the germline V gene, CDR1 is SGHDN and CDR2 is FVKESK. The CDR3 covers 13 residues. With 4 bases removed from V and 5 bases from J, the gap between germline ends came to 12 bases. In nucleotides, the CDR3 is TGTGCCAGCAGCCCTAGGGACTCGGACGAGCAGTACTTC. Residues: CASSPRDSDEQYF.

The gene calls are TRBV7-2 and TRBJ1-2; no reliable D call. Germline lookup yields CDR1 SGHTA and CDR2 FQGNSA. The ends were cut back, 3 bases at V and 11 bases at J, with 19 bases in the middle. This CDR3 spans 14 amino acids. The CDR3, as DNA: TGTGCCAGCAGCTTTCTTGGACTAACATCTGGTTACACCTTC. Residues: CASSFLGLTSGYTF.

J is TRBJ2-5 and V is TRBV6-5; 7 nucleotides line up with TRBD1. J lost 5 bases, V lost 5 bases, and 8 bases had no gene match. Germline V CDR1 and CDR2: MNHEY, SVGAGI. This CDR3 has 14 residues. The CDR3 nucleotides read TGTGCCAGCAGTAAGAGACAGGGATTCGAGACCCAGTACTTC. Its translation: CASSKRQGFETQYF.

The genes are TRBV7-3 and TRBJ2-5; D may correspond to TRBD1 or TRBD2 (6 bases each). CDR1 and CDR2 from the germline V gene are SGHTA and FQGTGA. The CDR3 is 16 residues long. Trimming cost V 2 bases and J 4 bases, with 17 bases left between them. Here the CDR3 reads CASSLGGRSRIETQYF. Here the CDR3 DNA reads TGTGCCAGCAGCTTAGGGGGGCGCAGTAGGATAGAGACCCAGTACTTC.

The V gene is TRBV15, the J gene TRBJ2-5, with D perhaps TRBD1 (5 bases). The CDR3 contains 15 residues. The V gene's germline CDR1 is LNHNV and CDR2 YYDKDF (reference sequence). Trimming stripped 1 base from V and 10 bases from J, with 19 bases between. CDR3 coding DNA: TGTGCCACCAGCAGAGGGGGCTCCCTTGGGGTCGACCAGTACTTC. The encoded protein is CATSRGGSLGVDQYF.

This clone came up a few times. This specimen includes other DNA sequences encoding the same CDR3. The chain recombines TRBV7-9 with TRBJ2-3; D is ambiguous. The V end lost 4 bases, the J end lost 5 bases, and 4 bases lay between the germline ends. There are 11 residues in the CDR3. CDR1 SEHNR and CDR2 FQNEAQ come from the germline V gene (reference sequence). CDR3 protein: CASSSEDTQYF. The CDR3 DNA is TGTGCCAGCAGCTCGGAAGATACGCAGTATTTT. Variable domain in full (rest from reference TRBV7-9 and TRBJ2-3): DTGVSQNPRHKITKRGQNVTFRCDPISEHNRLYWYRQTLGQGPEFLTYFQNEAQLEKSRLLSDRFSAERPKGSFSTLEIQRTEQGDSAMYLCASSSEDTQYFGPGTRLTVL.

V gene TRBV18 combines with J gene TRBJ1-1; 9 positions match TRBD1. The CDR3 runs to 15 residues. Trimming took 3 bases from V and 6 from J; bases not matched to a gene: 8. CDR1 is KGHSH, CDR2 LQKENI, per germline. The CDR3, as DNA: TGTGCCAGCTCACCGTCAGGACAGGGGCTCGCTGAAGCTTTCTTT. This translates into CASSPSGQGLAEAFF.

The chain couples TRBV11-2 to TRBJ2-1, with TRBD2 identical over 9 bases. The CDR3 is made up of 15 amino acids. V lost 5 bases, J lost 5 bases, and 7 bases stayed unmatched. Germline lookup yields CDR1 SGHAT and CDR2 FQNNGV. The CDR3: CASSRVTSGDNEQFF. The DNA of the CDR3 is TGTGCCAGCAGCAGAGTGACTAGCGGTGACAATGAGCAGTTCTTC.

The rearrangement joins TRBV28 to TRBJ2-7; perhaps TRBD2 as D (5 bases). The CDR3 has 15 residues. Germline CDR1 and CDR2: MDHEN and SYDVKM. The V and J ends lost 7 bases and 3 bases respectively, with 19 bases between them. The CDR3 DNA is TGTGCCAGCACCCCTCCGGGAAGGTCCGTCTACGAGCAGTACTTC. As protein: CASTPPGRSVYEQYF.

The gene calls are TRBV30 and TRBJ2-7, with D uncertain. Germline CDR1 GTSNPN, CDR2 SVGIG (reference sequence). CDR3 length equals 13 residues. V lost 0 bases and J lost 3, with 9 bases in between. In DNA form, the CDR3 reads TGTGCCTGGAGTGTACAGATAAACTACGAGCAGTACTTC. Its translation is CAWSVQINYEQYF. Using reference TRBV30 and TRBJ2-7 for the parts outside the CDR3, the full variable domain is SQTIHQWPATLVQPVGSPLSLECTVEGTSNPNLYWYRQAAGRGLQLLFYSVGIGQISSEVPQNLSASRPQDRQFILSSKKLLLSDSGFYLCAWSVQINYEQYFGPGTRLTVT.

V usage is TRBV7-2 and J usage is TRBJ2-5, with 12 bases matching TRBD2. Germline lookup yields CDR1 SGHTA and CDR2 FQGNSA. The CDR3 is 16 amino acids. The trim removed 3 bases at V and 2 bases at J, leaving 4 bases unmatched. In nucleotides, the CDR3 is TGTGCCAGCAGCTTCCGACTAGCGGGAGTTCAAGAGACCCAGTACTTC. This codes for CASSFRLAGVQETQYF.

In its sample, this clone was seen once. V and J are TRBV6-1 and TRBJ1-5, with TRBD1 matching over 8 bases. CDR3 size: 15 residues. Germline CDR1 MNHNS, CDR2 SASEGT. V gave up 1 base and J gave up 5 bases; unmatched junction bases: 4. The CDR3 protein is CASSEGTGYDQPQHF. CDR3 in DNA: TGTGCCAGCAGTGAAGGGACAGGGTATGATCAGCCCCAGCATTTT.

This chain links TRBV25-1 with TRBJ2-1; TRBD1 matches at 8 bases. V shed 1 base, J shed 6 bases, and the junction held 8 bases outside the gene matches. CDR3 size: 16 residues. Germline V gene lookup returns CDR1 MGHDK and CDR2 SYGVNS. This chain's CDR3 is CASSESGGQGFNEQFF. In DNA form, the CDR3 reads TGTGCCAGCAGTGAATCCGGAGGACAGGGATTCAATGAGCAGTTCTTC.

The V call is TRBV5-1, the J call TRBJ1-1; D gene uncertain. The CDR3 is 14 residues long. Germline V gene data show CDR1 as SGHRS and CDR2 as YFSETQ. V lost 0 bases and J 0 bases, leaving 6 bases between the germline ends. CDR3 sequence: CASSLGFMNTEAFF. CDR3 bases: TGCGCCAGCAGCTTGGGCTTCATGAACACTGAAGCTTTCTTT. The full variable domain, its missing parts supplied by reference TRBV5-1 and TRBJ1-1, is KAGVTQTPRYLIKTRGQQVTLSCSPISGHRSVSWYQQTPGQGLQFLFEYFSETQRNKGNFPGRFSGRQFSNSRSEMNVSTLELGDSALYLCASSLGFMNTEAFFGQGTRLTVV.

The gene calls are TRBV28 and TRBJ2-7, with TRBD1 identical over 9 bases. This CDR3 has 16 residues. Germline CDR1 MDHEN, CDR2 SYDVKM. V dropped 4 bases and J dropped 0; count of bases not matched to a gene: 7. The CDR3 bases are TGTGCCAGCAGTTCCCCCGCGGGACAGGGCTCCTACGAGCAGTACTTC. Its translation is CASSSPAGQGSYEQYF.